This TCR beta chain was obtained from a study of cytomegalovirus exposure and HLA in healthy donors. Whole-study results and caveats: With later analysis, a missense DCLRE1C variant became linked to TCR beta V- and J-gene trimming. Productive status was seen about 90% or about 30% of the time for most TCR beta V segments in an earlier analysis.

On this clone itself: Its target is unknown.

PCR used 60 Vbeta primers and 13 Jbeta primers. Assay used: immunoSEQ multiplex PCR; TCRdb lists only in-frame clones, some missing. Here the sample spans 140,000 to 150,000 clones, roughly 78% being singletons. Donors were nominally healthy when sampled, though unrecorded immune exposures were likely. Sequenced sample: PBMCs. The sequence derives from a female donor in good health and CMV-seronegative.

CDR3 in amino acids: CASSLAGAGNSPLHF. In DNA form, the CDR3 reads TGTGCCAGCAGCTTAGCAGGGGCTGGGAATTCACCCCTCCACTTT. The chain combines TRBV5-8 with TRBJ1-6; D is perhaps TRBD1 (6 bases). The germline gives CDR1 SGHTS, CDR2 YDEGEE. The CDR3 extends over 15 amino acids. V lost 2 bases and J 7 bases, leaving 13 bases between the germline ends.